A single sample gave rise to the 6 T cell receptor beta chains below, sequenced in a study of Tregs in tolerant kidney transplant recipients. The assay was immunoSEQ multiplex PCR, and TCRdb's table has in-frame clones only and misses some. Of tens of thousands of clones in the sample, 80% to 95% were seen once. The material was Tregs from blood, obtained before the transplant. The receptor set was obtained from a human donor who received a combined kidney and bone marrow transplant.

To note about this clone: The same CDR3 also results from other DNA sequences found in this sample. The gene calls are TRBV7-2 and TRBJ2-1; D gene uncertain. This CDR3 comprises 14 residues. Per the germline V gene, CDR1 is SGHTA and CDR2 is FQGNSA. V lost 0 bases and J 7 bases, leaving 10 bases between the germline ends. CDR3 loop: CASSLAVVTNEQFF. CDR3 DNA: TGTGCCAGCAGCTTAGCGGTGGTCACTAATGAGCAGTTCTTC.

This clone has only a few counts. The sample carries other DNA sequences with the same CDR3. The chain links TRBV10-2 to TRBJ1-2; D gene ambiguous. This CDR3 spans 12 amino acids. Trimming stripped 6 bases from V and 3 bases from J, with 8 bases between. CDR1 and CDR2 from the germline V gene are WSHSY and SAAADI. The CDR3 sequence: CASRRDDYGYTF. CDR3 coding DNA: TGCGCCAGCAGGCGCGACGACTATGGCTACACCTTC.

This rearrangement joins TRBV7-8 to TRBJ2-1; 8 positions match TRBD1. The CDR3 has 13 amino acids. V lost 8 bases and J lost 6; bases outside the gene matches: 6. Germline V gene lookup returns CDR1 SGHVS and CDR2 FQNEAQ. The CDR3 sequence is CASRTGIINEQFF. In DNA, the CDR3 is TGTGCCAGCCGGACAGGGATCATCAATGAGCAGTTCTTC.

This clone was detected once. The V and J genes are TRBV10-3 and TRBJ1-1; maybe TRBD1 (5 bases). This CDR3 has 14 residues. Germline assignment: CDR1 ENHRY and CDR2 SYGVKD. Trimming removed 6 bases from V and 0 bases from J, with 11 bases in between. The CDR3 is CAISEKGMNTEAFF. CDR3 sequence (DNA): TGTGCCATCAGCGAGAAGGGGATGAACACTGAAGCTTTCTTT.

The gene calls are TRBV7-3 and TRBJ2-5; TRBD2 matches 12 bases. Trimming removed 5 bases from V and 0 bases from J; junction bases left unmatched: 4. CDR1 and CDR2 (germline): SGHTA, FQGTGA. This CDR3 is 16 amino acids long. The CDR3 protein is CASSPRLAGDQETQYF. The CDR3 DNA follows: TGTGCCAGCAGCCCGCGACTAGCGGGAGACCAAGAGACCCAGTACTTC.

The sample holds a few counts of this clone. V gene TRBV11-2 combines with J gene TRBJ2-2; tentatively, D is TRBD2 (7 bases). V gave up 1 base and J gave up 6 bases, with 18 bases separating them. Germline CDR1 is SGHAT and CDR2 is FQNNGV. The CDR3 totals 17 residues. CDR3 bases: TGTGCCAGCAGCTTAGCGCTTCTTAGGGGGGGAGCCGGGGAGCTGTTTTTT. Protein sequence: CASSLALLRGGAGELFF.